The 20 T cell receptor beta chains reported below all come from one sample, sequenced in a study of cytomegalovirus exposure and HLA in healthy donors. PCR was performed using 60 Vbeta and 13 Jbeta primers. Using immunoSEQ multiplex PCR, the repertoire was profiled, and TCRdb retains in-frame clones only, with some absent. The sample holds approximately 200,000 clones, about 83% seen once. What was sequenced was PBMCs. All receptors derive from a man aged 35 to 55 in good health and CMV-seronegative.

The V call is TRBV7-9, the J call TRBJ1-1, with a weak D call TRBD1 (5 bases). CDR1 SEHNR and CDR2 FQNEAQ come from the germline V gene (reference sequence). Trimming removed 6 bases at V and 4 bases at J, with 15 bases between. The CDR3 loop spans 14 amino acids. This chain's CDR3 is CASRPGGYSTEAFF. As DNA, the CDR3 is TGTGCCAGCAGGCCCGGGGGGTATTCCACTGAAGCTTTCTTT.

The chain employs TRBV7-6 and TRBJ1-1, with TRBD1 as a possible D gene (5 bases). Germline CDR1 and CDR2: SGHVS and FNYEAQ. V was trimmed by 4 bases and J by 1 base, leaving 7 bases between them. This CDR3 comprises 13 residues. CDR3 sequence (DNA): TGTGCCAGCAGCTATACAGGGAACACTGAAGCTTTCTTT. Protein sequence: CASSYTGNTEAFF.

The genes are TRBV29-1 and TRBJ1-1; TRBD1 aligns across 7 bases. With V trimmed by 7 bases and J by 4 bases, 9 bases remained unmatched. CDR1 and CDR2 (germline): SQVTM, ANQGSEA. The CDR3 covers 13 residues. CDR3 in amino acids: CSALTGAGTEAFF. Here the CDR3 DNA reads TGCAGCGCCTTAACAGGGGCGGGCACTGAAGCTTTCTTT.

The V and J genes are TRBV6-7 and TRBJ2-1, with TRBD2 matching 14 bases. TRBV6-7 is annotated as an ORF whose role is uncertain. The CDR3 has 22 amino acids. Unmatched junction bases numbered 22, after V lost 0 bases and J lost 9 bases. CDR3 in DNA: TGTGCCAGCAGTTACTCGAAACCCCCGAGAAAGACCGGGACTAGCGGGGGTGTTGAGCAGTTCTTC. This encodes CASSYSKPPRKTGTSGGVEQFF.

This rearrangement joins TRBV10-2 to TRBJ2-1; 12 bases are shared with TRBD2. This CDR3 spans 15 amino acids. V trimming: 6 bases; J trimming: 4 bases; junction bases outside the gene matches: 4. Germline assignment: CDR1 WSHSY and CDR2 SAAADI. The CDR3 reads CASRGGLAGYNEQFF. For the CDR3, the DNA is TGCGCCAGCAGGGGGGGACTAGCGGGTTACAATGAGCAGTTCTTC.

The V and J genes are TRBV5-1 and TRBJ2-7; D may be TRBD2 (6 bases). V dropped 3 bases and J dropped 7 bases, with 20 bases sitting between them. Germline V gene data show CDR1 as SGHRS and CDR2 as YFSETQ. The CDR3 has 15 amino acids. CDR3 DNA: TGCGCCAGCAGCTCTCGGCCTAGCGCCTTAGGGGAGCAGTACTTC. As protein: CASSSRPSALGEQYF.

This clone was observed a few times. This chain connects TRBV7-2 to TRBJ2-1; D is ambiguous. The CDR3 has 13 amino acids. The V and J ends lost 1 base and 12 bases respectively, with 13 bases between them. Germline loops: CDR1 SGHTA, CDR2 FQGNSA. The CDR3 here is CASSLVVKSGQFF. In nucleotides, the CDR3 is TGTGCCAGCAGCTTAGTGGTCAAATCGGGGCAGTTCTTC.

V and J are TRBV6-5 and TRBJ2-4, with 7 positions matching TRBD2. The CDR3 sequence is 15 residues long. Germline V gene data show CDR1 as MNHEY and CDR2 as SVGAGI. V gave up 0 bases and J gave up 8 bases; unmatched junction bases: 7. The CDR3 region is CASSYSGPGGDIQYF. The CDR3 region has the DNA TGTGCCAGCAGTTACTCTGGGCCGGGGGGAGACATTCAGTACTTC.

This chain connects TRBV5-1 to TRBJ2-5, with a weak D call TRBD2 (6 bases). The CDR3 is made up of 14 amino acids. Trimming removed 5 bases at V and 9 bases at J, with 20 bases between. Looked up from germline, CDR1 is SGHRS and CDR2 is YFSETQ. The CDR3 coding sequence is TGCGCCAGCAGGGCAGGAGGGGAATCAGGCGCCCAGTACTTC. Translated: CASRAGGESGAQYF.

This chain connects TRBV28 to TRBJ2-7; D unclear. Trimming removed 3 bases at V and 3 bases at J, with 6 bases between. CDR3 length: 12 residues. CDR1 and CDR2 from the germline V gene are MDHEN and SYDVKM. CDR3 sequence reads: CASSFSLYEQYF. The CDR3 DNA sequence: TGTGCCAGCAGTTTTAGTCTCTACGAGCAGTACTTC.

The chain joins TRBV25-1 to TRBJ2-3, with 10 bases identical to TRBD2. CDR3 size: 16 residues. Trimming cost V 3 bases and J 6 bases; bases outside gene matches: 9. The germline CDR1 and CDR2 sequences are MGHDK and SYGVNS. In nucleotides, the CDR3 is TGTGCCAGCAGTGATCTCACTAGCGGGGAGATGGATACGCAGTATTTT. As protein: CASSDLTSGEMDTQYF. Looking up the rest from reference TRBV25-1 and TRBJ2-3 gives the full variable domain: EADIYQTPRYLVIGTGKKITLECSQTMGHDKMYWYQQDPGMELHLIHYSYGVNSTEKGDLSSESTVSRIRTEHFPLTLESARPSHTSQYLCASSDLTSGEMDTQYFGPGTRLTVL.

The chain is built from TRBV19 and TRBJ2-3, with TRBD2 identical over 8 bases. CDR1 LNHDA and CDR2 SQIVND come from the germline V gene (reference sequence). The CDR3 has 14 residues. V shed 8 bases and J 3 bases; nucleotides not matched to a gene: 7. The CDR3 bases are TGTGCCAGTGGTAAACTAGCGGTGACAGATACGCAGTATTTT. Protein product: CASGKLAVTDTQYF.

This chain joins TRBV4-1 and TRBJ1-5, with D hard to call. Germline CDR1 and CDR2: MGHRA and YSYEKL. CDR3 length equals 14 residues. V lost 0 bases and J 9 bases, leaving 12 bases between the germline ends. In DNA form, the CDR3 reads TGCGCCAGCAGCCAAGAAAGGTCTCGGGGGCCCCAGCATTTT. It yields the protein CASSQERSRGPQHF.

The genes are TRBV5-1 and TRBJ2-1; no clear D gene. Germline CDR1 SGHRS, CDR2 YFSETQ. This CDR3 has 16 amino acids. V gave up 0 bases and J gave up 6 bases, with 16 bases separating them. CDR3 residues: CASSLDKVSASNEQFF. The CDR3 DNA follows: TGCGCCAGCAGCTTGGATAAAGTCTCCGCCAGCAATGAGCAGTTCTTC.

V is TRBV5-1 and J is TRBJ1-1; TRBD1 agrees at 10 bases. V lost 3 bases to trimming and J lost 3 bases; unmatched junction nucleotides: 8. Germline lookup yields CDR1 SGHRS and CDR2 YFSETQ. The CDR3 is made up of 16 amino acids. This chain's CDR3 is CASSSTLGQGYTEAFF. The CDR3 bases are TGCGCCAGCAGCTCGACTCTGGGACAGGGGTACACTGAAGCTTTCTTT.

The genes are TRBV5-1 and TRBJ1-1; no definite D call. Trimming stripped 2 bases from V and 1 base from J, with 6 bases between. In germline, CDR1 is SGHRS, CDR2 YFSETQ. The CDR3 runs 13 residues. The CDR3 protein is CASSFSENTEAFF. CDR3 nucleotide sequence: TGCGCCAGCAGCTTCTCAGAGAACACTGAAGCTTTCTTT.

This sequence joins TRBV5-4 and TRBJ2-1; a possible D gene is TRBD2 (5 bases). V gave up 4 bases and J gave up 10 bases, with 12 bases separating them. Germline CDR1 and CDR2: SGHNT and YYREEE (reference sequence). The CDR3 spans 12 residues. The CDR3 nucleotides are TGTGCCAGCAGCCAAACTAGTAGCGAGCAGTTCTTC. The encoded protein is CASSQTSSEQFF.

This clone was counted a single time. This rearrangement joins TRBV5-4 to TRBJ2-7, with 10 bases lining up with TRBD2. J gave up 0 bases and V 3 bases, and 18 bases lay outside the gene matches. This CDR3 comprises 20 residues. Germline CDR1 reads SGHNT; CDR2 reads YYREEE (reference sequence). DNA for the CDR3: TGTGCCAGCAGCTGGTACCAGGGAGGGAGTAGCGGGGGGAGCTCCTACGAGCAGTACTTC. Translation: CASSWYQGGSSGGSSYEQYF.

The gene calls are TRBV7-6 and TRBJ1-6; 9 bases fit TRBD1. Germline CDR1 is SGHVS and CDR2 is FNYEAQ. This CDR3 spans 16 amino acids. The junction had 10 bases not matched to a gene; V was cut back by 4 bases and J by 9 bases. CDR3 in amino acids: CASSSETGTGTSPLHF. For the CDR3, the DNA is TGTGCCAGCAGCTCGGAAACCGGGACAGGGACTTCACCCCTCCACTTT.

The gene calls are TRBV28 and TRBJ1-3, with D perhaps matching TRBD1 (6 bases). Germline V gene lookup returns CDR1 MDHEN and CDR2 SYDVKM. The CDR3 is 16 residues long. V gave up 4 bases and J gave up 0 bases, with 13 bases separating them. The CDR3 region has the DNA TGTGCCAGCAGTTCGGAGACAGGATTCTCTGGAAACACCATATATTTT. This translates into CASSSETGFSGNTIYF.